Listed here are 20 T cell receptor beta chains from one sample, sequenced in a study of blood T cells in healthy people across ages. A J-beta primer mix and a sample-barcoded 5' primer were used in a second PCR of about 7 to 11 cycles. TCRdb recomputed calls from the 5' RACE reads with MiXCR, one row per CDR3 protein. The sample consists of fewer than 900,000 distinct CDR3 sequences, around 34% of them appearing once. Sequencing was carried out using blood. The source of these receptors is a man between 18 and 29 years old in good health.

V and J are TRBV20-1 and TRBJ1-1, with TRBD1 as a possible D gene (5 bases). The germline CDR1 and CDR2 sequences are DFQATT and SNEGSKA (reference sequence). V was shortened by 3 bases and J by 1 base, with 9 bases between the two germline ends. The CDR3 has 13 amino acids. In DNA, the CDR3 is TGCAGTGCTAGGGGACGGAGGAACACTGAAGCTTTCTTT. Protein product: CSARGRRNTEAFF.

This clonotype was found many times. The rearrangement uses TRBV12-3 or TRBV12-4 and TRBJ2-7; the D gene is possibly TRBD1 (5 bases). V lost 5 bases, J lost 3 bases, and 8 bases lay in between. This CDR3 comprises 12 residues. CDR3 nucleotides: TGTGCCAGCAGTCCACAGGTCTACGAGCAGTACTTC. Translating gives CASSPQVYEQYF.

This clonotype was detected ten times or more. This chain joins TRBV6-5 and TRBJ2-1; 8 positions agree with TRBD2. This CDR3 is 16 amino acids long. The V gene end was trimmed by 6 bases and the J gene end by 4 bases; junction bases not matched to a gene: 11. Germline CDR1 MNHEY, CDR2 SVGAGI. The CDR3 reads CASSSAPGGDYNEQFF. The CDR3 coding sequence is TGTGCCAGCAGCTCGGCCCCGGGGGGGGATTACAATGAGCAGTTCTTC.

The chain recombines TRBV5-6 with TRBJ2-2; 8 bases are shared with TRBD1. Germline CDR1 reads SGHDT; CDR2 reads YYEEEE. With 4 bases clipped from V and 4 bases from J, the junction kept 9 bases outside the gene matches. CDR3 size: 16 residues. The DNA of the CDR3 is TGTGCCAGCAGCGTGACACAGGGGGGAGTCACCGGGGAGCTGTTTTTT. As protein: CASSVTQGGVTGELFF.

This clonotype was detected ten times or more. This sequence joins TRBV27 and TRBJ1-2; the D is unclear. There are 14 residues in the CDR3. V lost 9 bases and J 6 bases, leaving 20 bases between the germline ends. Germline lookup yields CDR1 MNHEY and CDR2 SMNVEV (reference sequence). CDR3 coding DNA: TGTGCCAGAGGCCCCAGGAAGGCCGGCGATGGCTACACCTTC. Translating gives CARGPRKAGDGYTF.

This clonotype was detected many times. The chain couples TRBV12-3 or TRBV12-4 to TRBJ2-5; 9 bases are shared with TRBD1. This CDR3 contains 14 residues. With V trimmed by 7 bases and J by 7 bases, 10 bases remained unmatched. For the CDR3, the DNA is TGTGCCAGCACCACGGTCGGGACAGGGTTGACCCAGTACTTC. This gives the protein CASTTVGTGLTQYF.

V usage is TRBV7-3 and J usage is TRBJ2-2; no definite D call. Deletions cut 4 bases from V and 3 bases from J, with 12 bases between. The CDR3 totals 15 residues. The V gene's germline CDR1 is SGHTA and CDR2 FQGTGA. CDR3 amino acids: CASSSVGSDTGELFF. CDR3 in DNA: TGTGCCAGCAGCTCGGTGGGTTCGGACACCGGGGAGCTGTTTTTT.

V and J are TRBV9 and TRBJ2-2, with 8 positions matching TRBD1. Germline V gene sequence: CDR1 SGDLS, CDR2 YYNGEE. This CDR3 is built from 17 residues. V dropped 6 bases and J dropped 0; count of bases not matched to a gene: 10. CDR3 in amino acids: CASTVNLGQANTGELFF. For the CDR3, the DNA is TGTGCCAGCACCGTCAACCTGGGACAGGCGAACACCGGGGAGCTGTTTTTT.

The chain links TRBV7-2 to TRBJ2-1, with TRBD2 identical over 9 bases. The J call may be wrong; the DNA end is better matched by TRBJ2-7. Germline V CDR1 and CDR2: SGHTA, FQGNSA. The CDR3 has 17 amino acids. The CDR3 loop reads CASSLVEAGGTYNEQYF. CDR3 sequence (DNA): TGTGCCAGCAGCTTAGTTGAGGCGGGGGGGACCTACAATGAGCAGTACTTC.

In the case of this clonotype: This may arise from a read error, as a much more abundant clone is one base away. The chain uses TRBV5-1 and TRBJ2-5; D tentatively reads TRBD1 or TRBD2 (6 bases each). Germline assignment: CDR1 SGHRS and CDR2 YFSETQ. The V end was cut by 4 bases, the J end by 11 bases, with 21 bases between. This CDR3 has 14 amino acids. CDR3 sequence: CASSISRGQHEQYF. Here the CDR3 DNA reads TGCGCCAGCAGCATCTCTCGGGGGCAGCATGAGCAGTACTTC.

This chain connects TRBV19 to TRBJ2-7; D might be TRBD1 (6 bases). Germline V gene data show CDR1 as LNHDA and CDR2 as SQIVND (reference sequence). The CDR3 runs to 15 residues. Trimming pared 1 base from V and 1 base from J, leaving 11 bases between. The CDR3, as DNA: TGTGCCAGTAGTATAGGAGGCAGGGGTTCCTACGAGCAGTACTTC. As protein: CASSIGGRGSYEQYF.

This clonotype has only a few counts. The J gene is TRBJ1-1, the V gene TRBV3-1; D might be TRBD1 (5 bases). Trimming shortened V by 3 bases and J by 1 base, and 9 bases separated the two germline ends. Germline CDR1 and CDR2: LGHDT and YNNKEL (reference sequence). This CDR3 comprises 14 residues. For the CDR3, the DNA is TGTGCCAGCAGCCAGGGGGAGGCGAACACTGAAGCTTTCTTT. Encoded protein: CASSQGEANTEAFF.

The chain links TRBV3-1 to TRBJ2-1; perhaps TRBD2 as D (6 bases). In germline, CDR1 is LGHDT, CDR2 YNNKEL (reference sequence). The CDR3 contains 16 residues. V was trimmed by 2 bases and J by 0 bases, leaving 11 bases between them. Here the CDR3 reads CASSQHAGSSYNEQFF. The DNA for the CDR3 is TGTGCCAGCAGCCAACACGCGGGGAGCTCCTACAATGAGCAGTTCTTC.

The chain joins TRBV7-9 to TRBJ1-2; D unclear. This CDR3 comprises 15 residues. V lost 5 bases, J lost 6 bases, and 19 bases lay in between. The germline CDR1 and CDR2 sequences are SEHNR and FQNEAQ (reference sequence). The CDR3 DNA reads TGTGCCAGCAGCGCCCGTTCGGGGTCATCGGATGGCTACACCTTC. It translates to CASSARSGSSDGYTF.

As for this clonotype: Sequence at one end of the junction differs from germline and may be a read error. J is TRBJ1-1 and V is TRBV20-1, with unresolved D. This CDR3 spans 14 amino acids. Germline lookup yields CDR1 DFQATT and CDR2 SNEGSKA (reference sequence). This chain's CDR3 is CSAREVIRSAEVFF. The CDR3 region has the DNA TGCAGTGCTAGAGAGGTTATTCGTAGCGCAGAAGTTTTCTTT.

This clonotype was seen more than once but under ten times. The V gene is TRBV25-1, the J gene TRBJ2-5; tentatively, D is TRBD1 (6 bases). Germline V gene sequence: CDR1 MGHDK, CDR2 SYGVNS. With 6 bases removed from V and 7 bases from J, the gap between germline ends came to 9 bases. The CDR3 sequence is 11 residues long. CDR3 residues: CASRVGGTQYF. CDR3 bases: TGTGCCAGCAGAGTAGGGGGGACCCAGTACTTC.

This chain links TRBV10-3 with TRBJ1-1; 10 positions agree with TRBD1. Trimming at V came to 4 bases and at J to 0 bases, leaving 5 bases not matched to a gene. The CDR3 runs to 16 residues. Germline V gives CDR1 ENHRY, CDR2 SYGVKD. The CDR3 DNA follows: TGTGCCATCAGTGGGCGGACAGGGGGATTGAACACTGAAGCTTTCTTT. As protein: CAISGRTGGLNTEAFF.

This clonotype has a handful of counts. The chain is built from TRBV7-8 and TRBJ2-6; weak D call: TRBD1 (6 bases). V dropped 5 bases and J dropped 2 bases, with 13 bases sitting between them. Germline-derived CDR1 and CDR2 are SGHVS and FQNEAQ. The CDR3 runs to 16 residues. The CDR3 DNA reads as TGTGCCAGCAGCACAAGCAGGGGAGCTGGGGCCAACGTCCTGACTTTC. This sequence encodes CASSTSRGAGANVLTF.

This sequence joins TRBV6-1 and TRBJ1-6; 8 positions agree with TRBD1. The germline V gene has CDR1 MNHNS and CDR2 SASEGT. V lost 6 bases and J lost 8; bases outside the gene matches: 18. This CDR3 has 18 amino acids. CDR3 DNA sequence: TGTGCCAGCAGCCGGGGGACAGGACGGCAGGCCGTGGATTCACCCCTCCACTTT. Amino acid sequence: CASSRGTGRQAVDSPLHF.

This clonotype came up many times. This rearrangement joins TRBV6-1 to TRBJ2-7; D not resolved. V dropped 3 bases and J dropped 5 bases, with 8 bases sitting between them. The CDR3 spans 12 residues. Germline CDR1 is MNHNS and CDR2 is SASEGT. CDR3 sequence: CASSDKSHEQYF. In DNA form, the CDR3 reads TGTGCCAGCAGTGACAAGTCCCACGAGCAGTACTTC.